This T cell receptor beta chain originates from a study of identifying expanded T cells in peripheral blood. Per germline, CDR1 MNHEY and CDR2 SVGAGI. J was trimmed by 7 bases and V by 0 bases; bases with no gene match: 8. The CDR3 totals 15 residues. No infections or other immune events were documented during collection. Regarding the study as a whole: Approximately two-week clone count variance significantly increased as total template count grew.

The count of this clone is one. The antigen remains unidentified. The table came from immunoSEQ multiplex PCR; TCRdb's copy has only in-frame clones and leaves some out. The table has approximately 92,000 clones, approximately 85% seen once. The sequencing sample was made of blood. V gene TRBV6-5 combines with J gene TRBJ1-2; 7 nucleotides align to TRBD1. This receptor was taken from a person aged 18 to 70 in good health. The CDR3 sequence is CASSYSNSRGVGYTF. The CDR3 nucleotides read TGTGCCAGCAGTTACTCGAACTCCAGGGGGGTTGGCTACACCTTC.